A single sample is the source of the 24 T cell receptor beta chains below, sequenced in a study of PD-1 blockade in mismatch repair-deficient tumors. The repertoire was sequenced with immunoSEQ multiplex PCR; TCRdb's copy has only in-frame clones and lacks some. Counted here are 100,000 or so clones, 70% to 85% occurring once; the ten biggest clones make up around 6.5%. Source: peripheral blood, taken about eight months after starting pembrolizumab. The source of these receptors is an adult with mismatch repair-deficient cancer.

The chain combines TRBV11-3 with TRBJ1-4, with TRBD1 matching 10 bases. This CDR3 has 16 amino acids. Trimming removed 4 bases from V and 3 bases from J; junction bases left unmatched: 5. Germline V gives CDR1 SGHNT, CDR2 YENEEA. For the CDR3, the DNA is TGTGCCAGCAGCTCGTCCGGGACAGGGGCTAATGAAAAACTGTTTTTT. As protein: CASSSSGTGANEKLFF.

This clone has only a few counts. The chain links TRBV2 to TRBJ2-2, with TRBD2 identical over 9 bases. CDR1 SNHLY and CDR2 FYNNEI come from the germline V gene. Trimming took 7 bases from V and 2 from J; bases not matched to a gene: 2. This CDR3 has 14 residues. The CDR3 region has the DNA TGTGCCAGCAAACTAGCGGGCAACACCGGGGAGCTGTTTTTT. It encodes CASKLAGNTGELFF.

J is TRBJ2-4 and V is TRBV11-2; 8 nucleotides line up with TRBD1. This CDR3 has 17 amino acids. The V and J ends lost 3 bases and 1 base, in that order; junction bases with no gene match: 8. Germline V gene sequence: CDR1 SGHAT, CDR2 FQNNGV. The CDR3 region has the DNA TGTGCCAGCAGCTTCTATGGCAGGGGGCTTGCCAAAAACATTCAGTACTTC. Amino acid sequence: CASSFYGRGLAKNIQYF.

The chain couples TRBV4-1 to TRBJ2-1, with TRBD2 matching 8 bases. With V trimmed by 3 bases and J by 9 bases, 7 bases remained unmatched. This CDR3 contains 14 residues. Germline assignment: CDR1 MGHRA and CDR2 YSYEKL. This CDR3 is CASSQATGGVEQFF. In DNA, the CDR3 is TGCGCCAGCAGCCAGGCGACGGGGGGGGTTGAGCAGTTCTTC.

V usage is TRBV27 and J usage is TRBJ2-1, with 8 bases fitting TRBD2. V gave up 5 bases and J gave up 3 bases; unmatched junction bases: 12. This CDR3 contains 17 residues. Germline values: CDR1 MNHEY, CDR2 SMNVEV (reference sequence). The CDR3 DNA reads as TGTGCCAGCAGTCCTCAGAGGATAGCGGGGAACTACAATGAGCAGTTCTTC. This sequence encodes CASSPQRIAGNYNEQFF.

The chain has TRBV10-3 and TRBJ1-2; D unclear. The CDR3 sequence is 14 residues long. Germline assignment: CDR1 ENHRY and CDR2 SYGVKD. V was cut by 6 bases and J by 1 base, with 12 bases left in between. The DNA of the CDR3 is TGTGCCATCAGCGACTTGGGGAATAACTATGGCTACACCTTC. Translation: CAISDLGNNYGYTF.

This chain links TRBV6-5 with TRBJ2-7, with no clear D. The CDR3 covers 12 residues. Germline lookup yields CDR1 MNHEY and CDR2 SVGAGI. V lost 7 bases, J lost 0 bases, and 7 bases lay in between. The CDR3 region is CASISNSYEQYF. CDR3 in DNA: TGTGCCAGCATTTCTAACTCCTACGAGCAGTACTTC.

J is TRBJ1-4 and V is TRBV6-5; 7 bases agree with TRBD1. The CDR3 is made up of 14 amino acids. The V segment lost 6 bases and the J segment 8 bases; nucleotides outside the gene matches: 9. The germline CDR1 and CDR2 sequences are MNHEY and SVGAGI. The CDR3 loop reads CASSPTGKWEKLFF. Here the CDR3 DNA reads TGTGCCAGCAGCCCGACAGGGAAGTGGGAAAAACTGTTTTTT.

This clone was counted a few times. Other nucleotide sequences in the sample specify the same CDR3. V and J are TRBV5-1 and TRBJ2-1; D ambiguous. Germline loops: CDR1 SGHRS, CDR2 YFSETQ. The V gene lost 2 bases and the J gene lost 7 bases, with 4 bases spanning the gap. CDR3 size: 11 residues. CDR3 protein: CASSFGNEQFF. The CDR3 DNA is TGCGCCAGCAGCTTCGGAAATGAGCAGTTCTTC.

The rearrangement uses TRBV6-1 and TRBJ2-5; tentative D call: TRBD1 (5 bases). The germline gives CDR1 MNHNS, CDR2 SASEGT. V lost 3 bases to trimming and J lost 5 bases, with 10 bases between them. CDR3 size: 13 residues. In nucleotides, the CDR3 is TGTGCCAGCAGTGATCAGGGTTGGGAGACCCAGTACTTC. This encodes CASSDQGWETQYF.

V gene TRBV7-8 combines with J gene TRBJ2-1; the D gene is possibly TRBD1 (5 bases). The CDR3 totals 16 residues. The germline gives CDR1 SGHVS, CDR2 FQNEAQ. Deletions cut 6 bases from V and 2 bases from J, with 17 bases between. The CDR3 protein is CASRPRQLSPYNEQFF. Here the CDR3 DNA reads TGTGCCAGCAGACCACGACAGTTGAGCCCCTACAATGAGCAGTTCTTC.

This CDR3 is CASSIPPRTASYEQYF. The CDR3 nucleotides are TGTGCCAGCAGCATACCTCCTCGGACAGCCTCCTACGAGCAGTACTTC. The chain has TRBV11-3 and TRBJ2-7, with a tentative D call TRBD1 (6 bases). Deletions cut 5 bases from V and 0 bases from J, with 17 bases between. Germline V gene sequence: CDR1 SGHNT, CDR2 YENEEA. This CDR3 has 16 residues.

This chain links TRBV7-2 with TRBJ2-1, with unresolved D. The CDR3 spans 15 residues. V shed 3 bases and J shed 5 bases, with 14 bases lying between them. Germline-derived CDR1 and CDR2 are SGHTA and FQGNSA. CDR3 amino acids: CASSFLRGIHNEQFF. The CDR3 region has the DNA TGTGCCAGCAGCTTCCTAAGAGGTATCCACAATGAGCAGTTCTTC.

This clone was recorded a few times. The chain couples TRBV25-1 to TRBJ1-1; D gene uncertain. The CDR3 has 11 residues. V was clipped by 6 bases and J by 2 bases, with 4 bases between them. CDR1 is MGHDK and CDR2 is SYGVNS in the germline V gene. The CDR3 nucleotides are TGTGCCAGCAGAATCAACACTGAAGCTTTCTTT. Translating gives CASRINTEAFF.

The gene calls are TRBV4-1 and TRBJ1-5, with D unclear. V dropped 4 bases and J dropped 4 bases, with 14 bases sitting between them. There are 15 residues in the CDR3. CDR1 and CDR2 (germline): MGHRA, YSYEKL. The CDR3 nucleotides are TGCGCCAGCAGCCCATCCGGGATAGGTAATCAGCCCCAGCATTTT. Translation: CASSPSGIGNQPQHF.

The chain uses TRBV18 and TRBJ2-2, with 8 bases matching TRBD1. V was pared by 1 base and J by 0 bases, with 7 bases of the junction left unmatched. Germline V gene sequence: CDR1 KGHSH, CDR2 LQKENI. The CDR3 has 18 amino acids. The CDR3 DNA sequence: TGTGCCAGCTCACCACGAAGACAGGGGAACGCGAACACCGGGGAGCTGTTTTTT. Amino acid sequence: CASSPRRQGNANTGELFF.

The chain carries TRBV27 and TRBJ2-2; 8 bases line up with TRBD2. Germline V gene sequence: CDR1 MNHEY, CDR2 SMNVEV (reference sequence). V shed 4 bases, J shed 4 bases, and the junction held 5 bases outside the gene matches. There are 15 residues in the CDR3. The CDR3 DNA is TGTGCCAGCAGTTCCAGCGGGAGTGGCACCGGGGAGCTGTTTTTT. This gives the protein CASSSSGSGTGELFF.

This clone was detected a few times. This sequence joins TRBV7-9 and TRBJ2-7, with 7 bases that match TRBD2. Unmatched junction bases numbered 11, after V lost 5 bases and J lost 4 bases. Germline CDR1 is SEHNR and CDR2 is FQNEAQ (reference sequence). CDR3 length equals 15 residues. The CDR3 here is CASSPRTSMGYEQYF. CDR3 in DNA: TGTGCCAGCAGCCCAAGGACTAGTATGGGGTACGAGCAGTACTTC.

The rearrangement joins TRBV30 to TRBJ2-7; D is perhaps TRBD1 or TRBD2 (7 bases each). This CDR3 has 13 amino acids. Germline-derived CDR1 and CDR2 are GTSNPN and SVGIG (reference sequence). The V end lost 8 bases, the J end lost 6 bases, and 20 bases lay between the germline ends. CDR3 in DNA: TGTGCCGGAGGGGGGAGGGGGCTGATCGAGCAGTACTTC. It codes for CAGGGRGLIEQYF.

V and J are TRBV9 and TRBJ2-1, with 9 bases lining up with TRBD2. Germline V CDR1 and CDR2: SGDLS, YYNGEE. V was pared by 3 bases and J by 0 bases, with 4 bases of the junction left unmatched. This CDR3 has 16 amino acids. The CDR3 DNA sequence: TGTGCCAGCAGCGCCCCAGCGGGAGGCTCCTACAATGAGCAGTTCTTC. Amino acids: CASSAPAGGSYNEQFF.

The V gene is TRBV7-9, the J gene TRBJ1-2; D is perhaps TRBD1 (5 bases). Germline V gene lookup returns CDR1 SEHNR and CDR2 FQNEAQ (reference sequence). This CDR3 is built from 15 residues. V shed 1 base and J shed 8 bases, with 17 bases lying between them. This chain's CDR3 is CASSLEGRQIRGYTF. The CDR3 DNA is TGTGCCAGCAGCTTAGAGGGGCGACAGATTCGGGGCTACACCTTC.

The V and J genes are TRBV2 and TRBJ1-2; D unclear. Per germline, CDR1 SNHLY and CDR2 FYNNEI. The CDR3 loop spans 15 amino acids. V lost 4 bases and J lost 5, with 17 bases in between. CDR3 residues: CASSGGNPIRYGYTF. The CDR3 DNA is TGTGCCAGCAGTGGGGGTAACCCAATTCGTTATGGCTACACCTTC.

The chain links TRBV9 to TRBJ2-5; TRBD2 might be the D (6 bases). Trimming removed 2 bases at V and 2 bases at J, with 10 bases between. CDR3 length equals 14 residues. Germline V lookup: CDR1 SGDLS, CDR2 YYNGEE. As DNA, the CDR3 is TGTGCCAGCAGCGTGTCTAGCGCGCAAGAGACCCAGTACTTC. It yields the protein CASSVSSAQETQYF.

J is TRBJ2-5 and V is TRBV5-5; D might be TRBD1 (6 bases). Germline loops: CDR1 SGHKS, CDR2 YYEKEE (reference sequence). The ends were cut back, 3 bases at V and 2 bases at J, with 11 bases in the middle. This CDR3 spans 14 amino acids. CDR3 amino acids: CASSSRGQQETQYF. As DNA, the CDR3 is TGTGCCAGCAGCTCCCGCGGACAGCAAGAGACCCAGTACTTC.